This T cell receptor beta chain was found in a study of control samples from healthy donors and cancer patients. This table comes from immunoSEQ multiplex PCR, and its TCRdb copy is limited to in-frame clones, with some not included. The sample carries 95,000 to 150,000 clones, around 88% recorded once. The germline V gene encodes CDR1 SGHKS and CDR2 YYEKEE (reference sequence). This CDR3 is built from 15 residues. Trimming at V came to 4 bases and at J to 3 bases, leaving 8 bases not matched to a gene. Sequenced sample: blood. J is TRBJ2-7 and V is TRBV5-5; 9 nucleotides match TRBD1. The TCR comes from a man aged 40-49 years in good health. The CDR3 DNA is TGTGCCAGCAGCGCCCCCGACAGGGGGGGCTACGAGCAGTACTTC. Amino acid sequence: CASSAPDRGGYEQYF.